Described below is a single T cell receptor (beta chain) sequence and its context. Antigen specificity is unknown. This specimen belongs to a study of T cell responses to AZD1222 COVID-19 vaccine. Points from the study as a whole: The study identified only 6 or 7 AZD1222 recipients as seropositive at baseline. Possibly, clonal diversity was underestimated; donors were largely white British and included more females. Repertoire sampling was restricted to post-peak T cell response timepoints.

Method: immunoSEQ multiplex PCR; TCRdb's copy keeps in-frame clones and lacks some. The repertoire includes roughly 100,000 clones, about 93% of them detected once, and about 5% sits in the top ten. The CDR3 is 13 amino acids. The germline CDR1 and CDR2 sequences are KGHDR and SFDVKD. The V end lost 2 bases, the J end lost 5 bases, and 8 bases lay between the germline ends. The sequence came from an adult in good health. The material was peripheral blood, obtained on day 0 of AZD1222 vaccination. This chain connects TRBV24-1 to TRBJ1-2; D possibly corresponds to TRBD1 (5 bases). The DNA for the CDR3 is TGTGCCACCAGTGATTCGGGGGGTTATGGCTACACCTTC. Translating gives CATSDSGGYGYTF.